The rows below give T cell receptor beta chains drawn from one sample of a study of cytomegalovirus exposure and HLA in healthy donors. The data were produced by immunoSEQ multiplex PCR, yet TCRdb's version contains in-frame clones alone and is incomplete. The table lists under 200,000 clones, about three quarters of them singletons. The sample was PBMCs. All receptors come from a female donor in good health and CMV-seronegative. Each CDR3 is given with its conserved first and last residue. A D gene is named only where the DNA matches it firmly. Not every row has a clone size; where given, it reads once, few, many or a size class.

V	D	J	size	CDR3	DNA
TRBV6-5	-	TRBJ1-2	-	CASSYSRNGYTF	TGTGCCAGCAGTTACTCCAGGAATGGCTACACCTTC
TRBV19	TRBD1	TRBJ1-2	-	CASSVGQGYGYTF	TGTGCCAGTAGTGTCGGACAGGGCTATGGCTACACCTTC
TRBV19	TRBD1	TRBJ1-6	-	CASSIPGQGNSPLHF	TGTGCCAGTAGTATTCCGGGACAGGGTAATTCACCCCTCCACTTT
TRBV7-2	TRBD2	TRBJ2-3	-	CASSLGRLAGGSDTQYF	TGTGCCAGCAGCTTAGGGCGGCTAGCGGGAGGTTCAGATACGCAGTATTTT
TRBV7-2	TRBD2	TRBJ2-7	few	CASSSRTSGNYEQYF	TGTGCCAGCAGCTCGAGGACTAGCGGAAATTACGAGCAGTACTTC
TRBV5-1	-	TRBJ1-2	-	CASSPGEVGYTF	TGCGCCAGCAGTCCGGGGGAGGTCGGCTACACCTTC
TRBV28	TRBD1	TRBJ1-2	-	CASSPQGENYGYTF	TGTGCCAGCAGTCCCCAGGGGGAGAACTATGGCTACACCTTC
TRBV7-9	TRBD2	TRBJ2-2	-	CASSPGLAARGELFF	TGTGCCAGCAGTCCGGGACTAGCGGCCCGGGGGGAGCTGTTTTTT
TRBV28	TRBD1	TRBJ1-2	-	CASSQADRAGHYGYTF	TGTGCCAGCAGTCAGGCCGACAGGGCAGGGCACTATGGCTACACCTTC
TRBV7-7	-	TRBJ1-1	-	CASSLYTGTEAFF	TGTGCTAGCAGCTTATACACGGGCACTGAAGCTTTCTTT
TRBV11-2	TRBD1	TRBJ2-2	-	CASSLVRGSGELFF	TGTGCCAGCAGCTTAGTCAGGGGGTCCGGGGAGCTGTTTTTT
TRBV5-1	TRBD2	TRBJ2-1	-	CASSLTSGRAHEQFF	TGCGCCAGCAGCTTGACTAGCGGGAGGGCCCATGAGCAGTTCTTC
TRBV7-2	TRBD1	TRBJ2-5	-	CASSSSGHRGETQYF	TGTGCCAGCAGCTCGTCCGGTCACAGGGGGGAGACCCAGTACTTC
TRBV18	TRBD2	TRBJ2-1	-	CASSPGTSGGNYNEQFF	TGTGCCAGCTCACCAGGGACTAGCGGGGGAAACTACAATGAGCAGTTCTTC
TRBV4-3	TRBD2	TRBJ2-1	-	CASSPETSGSSYNEQFF	TGCGCCAGCAGCCCGGAGACTAGCGGGAGCTCTTACAATGAGCAGTTCTTC
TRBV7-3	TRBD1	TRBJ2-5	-	CASSLRGDRRETQYF	TGTGCCAGCAGCTTAAGAGGGGACAGGCGAGAGACCCAGTACTTC
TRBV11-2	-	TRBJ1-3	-	CASSLPRGENTIYF	TGTGCCAGCAGCCTCCCCAGGGGAGAAAACACCATATATTTT
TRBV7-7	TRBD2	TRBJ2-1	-	CASSLAETSGLNEQFF	TGTGCTAGCAGCTTAGCGGAGACTAGCGGGTTGAATGAGCAGTTCTTC
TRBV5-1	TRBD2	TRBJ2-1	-	CASSSRTSGLYNEQFF	TGCGCCAGCAGCTCTCGGACTAGCGGCCTTTACAATGAGCAGTTCTTC
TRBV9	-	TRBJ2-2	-	CASSVAPDTGELFF	TGTGCCAGCAGCGTAGCCCCTGACACCGGGGAGCTGTTTTTT
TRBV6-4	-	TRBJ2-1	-	CASSDPSVSYNEQFF	TGTGCCAGCAGTGACCCTAGCGTCTCCTACAATGAGCAGTTCTTC
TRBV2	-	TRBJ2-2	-	CASTDTGELFF	TGTGCCAGCACCGACACCGGGGAGCTGTTTTTT
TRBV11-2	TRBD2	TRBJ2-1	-	CASSFLSGRNNEQFF	TGTGCCAGCAGCTTCCTTAGCGGGAGAAACAATGAGCAGTTCTTC
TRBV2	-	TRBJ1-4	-	CASSPSGGTNEKLFF	TGTGCCAGCAGCCCCTCGGGGGGGACTAATGAAAAACTGTTTTTT
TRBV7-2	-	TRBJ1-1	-	CASSLARFMNTEAFF	TGTGCCAGCAGCTTAGCGCGTTTTATGAACACTGAAGCTTTCTTT
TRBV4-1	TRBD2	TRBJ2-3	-	CASSKSTSGEELNTQYF	TGCGCCAGCAGCAAGTCCACTAGCGGGGAAGAACTAAATACGCAGTATTTT
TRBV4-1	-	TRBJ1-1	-	CASSQNRASTEAFF	TGCGCCAGCAGCCAAAACAGGGCCAGCACTGAAGCTTTCTTT
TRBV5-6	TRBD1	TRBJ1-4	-	CASSLAPDRAREKLFF	TGTGCCAGCAGCTTGGCCCCTGACAGGGCACGGGAAAAACTGTTTTTT
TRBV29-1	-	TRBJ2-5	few	CSVEVYGNQETQYF	TGCAGCGTTGAAGTGTACGGGAACCAAGAGACCCAGTACTTC
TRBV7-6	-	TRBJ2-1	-	CASSLAGVGEQFF	TGTGCCAGCAGCTTAGCCGGGGTCGGTGAGCAGTTCTTC
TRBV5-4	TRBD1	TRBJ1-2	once	CASSGQGLYGYTF	TGTGCCAGCAGCGGACAGGGCCTCTATGGCTACACCTTC
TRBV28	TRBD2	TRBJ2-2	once	CASSFGLAGWGTAELFF	TGTGCCAGCAGTTTTGGGCTAGCGGGATGGGGCACCGCGGAGCTGTTTTTT
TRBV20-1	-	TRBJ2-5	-	CSANGRETQYF	TGCAGTGCTAATGGGAGGGAGACCCAGTACTTC
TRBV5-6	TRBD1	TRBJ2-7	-	CASSLLGGQGFHEQYF	TGTGCCAGCAGCCTTCTAGGAGGACAGGGGTTCCACGAGCAGTACTTC
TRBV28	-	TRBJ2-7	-	CASSQLREQYF	TGTGCCAGCAGTCAACTACGGGAGCAGTACTTC
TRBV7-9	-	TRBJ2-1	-	CASSRKSGYNEQFF	TGTGCCAGCAGCCGTAAATCCGGGTACAATGAGCAGTTCTTC
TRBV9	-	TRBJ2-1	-	CASSAGGTPANEQFF	TGTGCCAGCAGCGCCGGGGGTACCCCCGCCAATGAGCAGTTCTTC
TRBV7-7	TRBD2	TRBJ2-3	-	CASSLRAGTTDTQYF	TGTGCTAGCAGCTTACGAGCGGGAACCACAGATACGCAGTATTTT
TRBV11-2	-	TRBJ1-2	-	CASSLGQTLLTNYGYTF	TGTGCCAGCAGCCTCGGACAGACCCTTCTTACTAACTATGGCTACACCTTC
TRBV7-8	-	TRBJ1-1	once	CASSLVAGQGPEAFF	TGTGCCAGCAGCTTAGTAGCCGGGCAGGGGCCTGAAGCTTTCTTT
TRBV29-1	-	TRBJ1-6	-	CSVGGGDSPLHF	TGCAGCGTTGGGGGGGGCGATTCACCCCTCCACTTT
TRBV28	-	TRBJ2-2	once	CASREGSGELFF	TGTGCCAGCAGAGAGGGAAGCGGGGAGCTGTTTTTT
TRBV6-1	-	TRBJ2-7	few	CASSEAPGSSNEQYF	TGTGCCAGCAGTGAAGCGCCCGGGAGTTCTAACGAGCAGTACTTC
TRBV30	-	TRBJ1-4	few	CACIVAGQEKLFF	TGTGCCTGTATCGTGGCGGGGCAGGAAAAACTGTTTTTT
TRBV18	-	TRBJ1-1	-	CASSPSDTRSAFF	TGTGCCAGCTCACCCTCGGACACCCGATCTGCTTTCTTT
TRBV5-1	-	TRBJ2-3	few	CASSSLGAGTDTQYF	TGCGCCAGCAGCTCCCTGGGGGCTGGCACAGATACGCAGTATTTT
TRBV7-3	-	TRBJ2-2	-	CASSLSGRTQAGELFF	TGTGCCAGCAGCTTAAGTGGGAGGACCCAGGCCGGGGAGCTGTTTTTT
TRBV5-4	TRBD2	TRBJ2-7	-	CASSSGGADEQYF	TGTGCCAGCAGCTCCGGGGGGGCGGACGAGCAGTACTTC
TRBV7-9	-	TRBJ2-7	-	CASSEGYEQYF	TGTGCCAGCTCGGAGGGCTACGAGCAGTACTTC
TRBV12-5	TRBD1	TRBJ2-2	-	CASGLLRTGGGTGELFF	TGTGCTAGTGGTTTACTCCGGACAGGGGGCGGAACCGGGGAGCTGTTTTTT